This T cell receptor (beta chain) was observed in a study of early T cells in non-severe SARS-CoV-2 infection. As for the study in general: From unsorted whole blood, bulk RNA was sequenced, and the chains remained unpaired. The study, taken as a whole, reports: Anti-spike CD8 specificities were favored by VDJdb matching, whose results missed private and CD4 specificities.

This clonotype was counted many times. Its antigen is undetermined. The CDR3 loop spans 18 amino acids. Trimming at V came to 2 bases and at J to 5 bases, leaving 14 bases not matched to a gene. The germline gives CDR1 MNHEY, CDR2 SVGEGT. In the library, individual cDNA molecules carried attached unique molecular identifiers. TCRdb analysed the 5' RACE reads with MiXCR anew, one entry per CDR3 protein. The sample lists 35,000 to 45,000 distinct CDR3 sequences; approximately 7.9% were seen once. The source of this sequence is an adult who was a healthcare worker with PCR-confirmed SARS-CoV-2 infection or an uninfected control (not recorded which). The input for sequencing was whole blood, taken at baseline. The rearrangement joins TRBV6-2 or TRBV6-3 to TRBJ2-5; 10 bases are shared with TRBD2. The CDR3 DNA sequence: TGTGCCAGCAGTTACCTCCCTCCTGGTAGCGGGGGGAGGGAGACCCAGTACTTC. It is translated as CASSYLPPGSGGRETQYF.